This T cell receptor (beta chain) was captured by sequencing in a study of blood T cell repertoires in COVID-19. Study context: Sites in the United States, Italy and Spain provided acute and convalescent COVID-19 samples. In each case, the material was cDNA or gDNA derived from T cells, B-cell-depleted T cells, or PBMCs.

Original processing methods: Reference gene primer amplification gave nucleated cell count estimates. Repertoires were generated with immunoSEQ multiplex PCR, while TCRdb's copy carries only in-frame clones and drops some. D and trimming were read from the DNA, whereas the V and J calls and clone size are those reported in that table. The sample consists of 100,000 or so clones, over 75% of them appearing once. The CDR3 runs to 13 residues. The V end lost 4 bases, the J end lost 5 bases, and 11 bases lay between the germline ends. CDR1 MGHDK and CDR2 SYGVNS come from the germline V gene. The rearrangement joins TRBV25-1 to TRBJ2-5, with a possible D match to TRBD1 (6 bases). What was sequenced was peripheral blood. The sequence derives from a man aged 45-65 years with acute or convalescent COVID-19. The DNA of the CDR3 is TGTGCCAGCAGTGCACAGGGTTCGGAGACCCAGTACTTC. Translation: CASSAQGSETQYF. The variable domain in full, with the rest retrieved from reference TRBV25-1 and TRBJ2-5, is EADIYQTPRYLVIGTGKKITLECSQTMGHDKMYWYQQDPGMELHLIHYSYGVNSTEKGDLSSESTVSRIRTEHFPLTLESARPSHTSQYLCASSAQGSETQYFGPGTRLLVL.